This T cell receptor beta chain was sequenced in a study of early T cells in non-severe SARS-CoV-2 infection. From the 5' RACE reads, TCRdb called clonotypes with MiXCR, one entry per CDR3 protein. The sample contains 24,000 or so distinct CDR3 sequences, about 5.5% of which appear only once. Trimming took 0 bases from V and 6 from J, leaving 3 bases between them. Germline-derived CDR1 and CDR2 are MGHRA and YSYEKL. CDR3 length: 12 amino acids. This chain connects TRBV4-1 to TRBJ2-4; no definite D call. This TCR was sampled from an adult who was a healthcare worker with PCR-confirmed SARS-CoV-2 infection or an uninfected control (not recorded which). The sequenced sample was whole blood. CDR3 coding DNA: TGCGCCAGCAGCCAAGATTCAAACATTCAGTACTTC. Its translation is CASSQDSNIQYF.